This T cell receptor beta chain was recovered during a study of T cells after yellow fever vaccination. Overall study findings and caveats: Subsequent to the booster, the majority of primary-vaccination clones reappeared (around 96% CD4, around 85% CD8). Bulk-population clonotypes that are abundant could appear as contaminants in FACS-sorted repertoires. The secondary response was weaker, and its peak arrived faster, on day 5 versus 15.

With regard to this clonotype: The antigen remains unidentified.

V dropped 3 bases and J dropped 4 bases, with 12 bases sitting between them. The CDR3 consists of 14 residues. Germline-derived CDR1 and CDR2 are MDHEN and SYDVKM. Each CDR3 protein is one row after TCRdb ran MiXCR on the 5' RACE reads. The profile covers about 630,000 distinct CDR3 sequences, with 9% to 15% appearing a single time and more than 12% taken by the ten largest. The specimen was PBMCs, collected on the day of the yellow fever booster vaccination. V usage is TRBV28 and J usage is TRBJ2-5, with TRBD1 as a possible D gene (6 bases). The sequence was collected from a man aged 25-45 years who received the YFV17D yellow fever vaccine. The CDR3 bases are TGTGCCAGCAGTTTGCCGCTGGGGGCAGAGACCCAGTACTTC. Protein sequence: CASSLPLGAETQYF.